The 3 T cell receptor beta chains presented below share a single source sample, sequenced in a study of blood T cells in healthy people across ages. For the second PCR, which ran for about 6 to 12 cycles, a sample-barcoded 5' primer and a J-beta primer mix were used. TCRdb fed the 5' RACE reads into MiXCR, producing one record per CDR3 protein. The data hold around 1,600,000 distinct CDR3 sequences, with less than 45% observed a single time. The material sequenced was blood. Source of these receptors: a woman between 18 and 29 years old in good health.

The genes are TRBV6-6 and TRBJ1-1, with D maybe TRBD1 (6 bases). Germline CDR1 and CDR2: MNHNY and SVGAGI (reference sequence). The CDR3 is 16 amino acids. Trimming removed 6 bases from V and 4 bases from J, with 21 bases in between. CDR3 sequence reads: CASSNGQWALSTEAFF. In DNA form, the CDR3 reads TGTGCCAGCAGCAATGGACAGTGGGCTTTATCCACTGAAGCTTTCTTT.

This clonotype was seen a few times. The DNA of the CDR3 is TGCGCCAGCAGCCCCCCAAACAGGGGGGACACTGAAGCTTTCTTT. Amino acid sequence: CASSPPNRGDTEAFF. The chain uses TRBV4-1 and TRBJ1-1; 8 positions match TRBD1. Germline CDR1 MGHRA, CDR2 YSYEKL. The CDR3 is 15 residues long. J was trimmed by 3 bases and V by 4 bases; bases with no gene match: 7.

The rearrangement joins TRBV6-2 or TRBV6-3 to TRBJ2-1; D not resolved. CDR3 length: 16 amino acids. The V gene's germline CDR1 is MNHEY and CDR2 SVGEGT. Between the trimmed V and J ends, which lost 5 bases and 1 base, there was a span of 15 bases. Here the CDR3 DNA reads TGTGCCAGCAGTCACGAGGTTTTCGGGTCCTACAATGAGCAGTTCTTC. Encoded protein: CASSHEVFGSYNEQFF.